This TCR beta chain was sequenced during a study of cytomegalovirus exposure and HLA in healthy donors. Study results and limitations: As a later analysis revealed, most CMV-associated TCR beta chains appeared HLA-restricted.

This clone was counted once. Antigen specificity is unknown. PCR amplification relied on 60 Vbeta primers (plus 13 Jbeta primers). The method was immunoSEQ multiplex PCR; TCRdb's version includes in-frame clones alone and lacks a portion of them. The sample has some 190,000 clones, 80% to 90% seen once; the top ten hold over 1%. The CDR3 consists of 15 residues. Between the trimmed V and J ends, which lost 2 bases and 0 bases, there was a span of 10 bases. Germline values: CDR1 SGHDT, CDR2 YYEEEE. This clonotype was obtained from a man aged 25 to 45 in good health and CMV-seronegative. The material sequenced was PBMCs. The chain has TRBV5-6 and TRBJ2-3, with D unresolved. The CDR3 is CASSFSVSSTDTQYF. In DNA, the CDR3 is TGTGCCAGCAGCTTTAGTGTTTCTAGCACAGATACGCAGTATTTT.